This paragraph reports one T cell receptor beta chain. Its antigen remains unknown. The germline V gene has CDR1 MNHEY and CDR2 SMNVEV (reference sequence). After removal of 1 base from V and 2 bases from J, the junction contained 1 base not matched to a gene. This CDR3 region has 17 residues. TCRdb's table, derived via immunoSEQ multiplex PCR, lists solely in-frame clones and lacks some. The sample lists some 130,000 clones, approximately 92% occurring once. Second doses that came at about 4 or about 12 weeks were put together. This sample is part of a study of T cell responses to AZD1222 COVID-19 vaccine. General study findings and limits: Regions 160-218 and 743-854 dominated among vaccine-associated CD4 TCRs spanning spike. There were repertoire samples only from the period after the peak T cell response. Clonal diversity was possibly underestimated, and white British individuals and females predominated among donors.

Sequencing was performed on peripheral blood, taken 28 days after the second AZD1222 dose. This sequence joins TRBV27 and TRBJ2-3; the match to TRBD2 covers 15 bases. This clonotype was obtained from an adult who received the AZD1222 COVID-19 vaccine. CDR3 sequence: CASSLWTSGGVTDTQYF. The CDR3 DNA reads TGTGCCAGCAGTTTATGGACTAGCGGGGGGGTCACAGATACGCAGTATTTT.